The 27 T cell receptor beta chains below were found in one sample sequenced in a study of early stage breast cancer tumors. Only in-frame clones appear in the TCRdb table, and some are missing; sequencing was by immunoSEQ multiplex PCR. The table lists about 69,000 clones, 80% of them singletons, with around 4.7% in the top ten. Input material: blood. Receptors originate from a person between 35 and 49 years old with breast cancer.

This clone occurred a few times. The chain has TRBV5-1 and TRBJ1-1, with no clear D. This CDR3 contains 14 residues. The V and J ends lost 4 bases and 0 bases respectively, with 10 bases between them. Germline V gene sequence: CDR1 SGHRS, CDR2 YFSETQ. For the CDR3, the DNA is TGCGCCAGCAGCACAACCTCATTGAACACTGAAGCTTTCTTT. This encodes CASSTTSLNTEAFF.

The rearrangement joins TRBV9 to TRBJ2-1, with 10 nucleotides matching TRBD1. The germline V gene encodes CDR1 SGDLS and CDR2 YYNGEE. Losses at the gene ends were 2 bases for V and 7 bases for J; bases not matched to a gene: 9. The CDR3 extends over 16 amino acids. As DNA, the CDR3 is TGTGCCAGCAGCGTTCAGACAGGGGGCGCGAGAAATGAGCAGTTCTTC. It is translated as CASSVQTGGARNEQFF. Combining the CDR3 with reference TRBV9 and TRBJ2-1 gives the whole variable domain DSGVTQTPKHLITATGQRVTLRCSPRSGDLSVYWYQQSLDQGLQFLIQYYNGEERAKGNILERFSAQQFPDLHSELNLSSLELGDSALYFCASSVQTGGARNEQFFGPGTRLTVL.

V gene TRBV28 combines with J gene TRBJ1-1; 7 bases match TRBD1. V gave up 2 bases and J gave up 1 base; unmatched junction bases: 10. Germline assignment: CDR1 MDHEN and CDR2 SYDVKM. This CDR3 is built from 17 residues. The CDR3 region is CASSLRGRGLENTEAFF. The CDR3 region has the DNA TGTGCCAGCAGTTTAAGAGGGAGGGGGCTAGAGAACACTGAAGCTTTCTTT.

V usage is TRBV2 and J usage is TRBJ1-5; D call uncertain. This CDR3 has 16 residues. The germline CDR1 and CDR2 sequences are SNHLY and FYNNEI. Between the trimmed V and J ends, which lost 4 bases and 0 bases, there was a span of 13 bases. The CDR3 DNA sequence: TGTGCCAGCAGTGGCCCGAGTTGGACTAGCAATCAGCCCCAGCATTTT. It specifies CASSGPSWTSNQPQHF. The variable domain in full, completed from reference TRBV2 and TRBJ1-5, reads EPEVTQTPSHQVTQMGQEVILRCVPISNHLYFYWYRQILGQKVEFLVSFYNNEISEKSEIFDDQFSVERPDGSNFTLKIRSTKLEDSAMYFCASSGPSWTSNQPQHFGDGTRLSIL.

The chain combines TRBV11-3 with TRBJ2-1; 11 nucleotides agree with TRBD2. Germline CDR1 and CDR2: SGHNT and YENEEA. The junction had 4 bases not matched to a gene; V was cut back by 3 bases and J by 6 bases. This CDR3 has 15 amino acids. CDR3 in amino acids: CASSFRLAGLNEQFF. CDR3 in DNA: TGTGCCAGCAGCTTCAGACTAGCGGGGCTCAATGAGCAGTTCTTC.

The chain joins TRBV5-1 to TRBJ1-6, with D perhaps TRBD1 (5 bases). CDR1 SGHRS and CDR2 YFSETQ come from the germline V gene. The CDR3 length is 15 residues. Between the trimmed V and J ends, which lost 4 bases and 9 bases, there was a span of 17 bases. CDR3 coding DNA: TGCGCCAGCAGCCCAAGGGACGGCGGAGGTTCACCCCTCCACTTT. Protein product: CASSPRDGGGSPLHF.

This clone occurred once. The chain uses TRBV11-2 and TRBJ2-7, with D possibly TRBD2 on 6 matching bases. V lost 2 bases, J lost 0 bases, and 14 bases lay in between. Germline CDR1 reads SGHAT; CDR2 reads FQNNGV. The CDR3 is 16 amino acids. The CDR3 DNA reads TGTGCCAGCAGCTTATTCCCTGGGGGGTACTCCTACGAGCAGTACTTC. Translating it yields CASSLFPGGYSYEQYF.

CDR3: CSVEGRASGSGTQYF. Written as DNA, the CDR3 is TGCAGCGTTGAAGGGCGGGCTAGCGGTTCGGGGACCCAGTACTTC. This rearrangement joins TRBV29-1 to TRBJ2-5; 7 nucleotides align to TRBD2. The CDR3 spans 15 residues. Trimming cost V 1 base and J 7 bases; bases outside gene matches: 12. Per the germline V gene, CDR1 is SQVTM and CDR2 is ANQGSEA.

The rearrangement links TRBV7-8 to TRBJ2-3, with D perhaps matching TRBD2 (6 bases). The germline V and J ends were trimmed by 7 bases and 4 bases, with 18 bases remaining between them. The CDR3 loop spans 15 amino acids. Looked up from germline, CDR1 is SGHVS and CDR2 is FQNEAQ. The DNA for the CDR3 is TGTGCCAGCACTCTAGGGACTGCATATTCAGATACGCAGTATTTT. The encoded protein is CASTLGTAYSDTQYF.

This clone was detected once. The chain links TRBV7-2 to TRBJ2-7; TRBD2 matches 13 bases. CDR3 length equals 15 residues. From germline, CDR1 is SGHTA and CDR2 FQGNSA. With V trimmed by 5 bases and J by 0 bases, 1 base remained unmatched. The CDR3 sequence: CASSRTSGSSYEQYF. CDR3 nucleotide sequence: TGTGCCAGCAGCCGGACTAGCGGGAGCTCCTACGAGCAGTACTTC.

In regard to this clone: Other DNA sequences in this specimen translate into the identical CDR3. The chain combines TRBV7-9 with TRBJ1-3; D possibly corresponds to TRBD1 (6 bases). The CDR3 is made up of 14 amino acids. Germline CDR1 reads SEHNR; CDR2 reads FQNEAQ (reference sequence). Trimming left V 6 bases short and J 2 bases short, with 11 bases between. CDR3 protein: CASSLGGPGNTIYF. CDR3 DNA: TGTGCCAGCAGTCTCGGGGGGCCTGGAAACACCATATATTTT.

This sequence joins TRBV30 and TRBJ1-3, with D hard to call. Germline loops: CDR1 GTSNPN, CDR2 SVGIG (reference sequence). The V and J ends lost 3 bases and 7 bases respectively, with 16 bases between them. The CDR3 contains 14 residues. CDR3 nucleotide sequence: TGTGCCTGGAGGGACCTACACAGAAGGAACACCATATATTTT. Amino acids: CAWRDLHRRNTIYF.

The chain uses TRBV27 and TRBJ2-7, with 9 bases lining up with TRBD1. Unmatched junction bases numbered 4, after V lost 5 bases and J lost 2 bases. Per the germline V gene, CDR1 is MNHEY and CDR2 is SMNVEV (reference sequence). The CDR3 spans 14 residues. The CDR3 DNA reads TGTGCCAGCAGTCACCGGGACAGGGCCTACGAGCAGTACTTC. The encoded protein is CASSHRDRAYEQYF.

The rearrangement joins TRBV18 to TRBJ1-1; D not certain. With 6 bases removed from V and 11 bases from J, the gap between germline ends came to 19 bases. The CDR3 is 13 residues long. Germline lookup yields CDR1 KGHSH and CDR2 LQKENI. The CDR3 is CASSDNYNSAAFF. The CDR3 coding sequence is TGTGCCAGCTCCGACAACTATAATTCAGCGGCTTTCTTT.

The chain employs TRBV5-1 and TRBJ2-2; 8 bases agree with TRBD1. The CDR3 is 14 residues long. The junction had 2 bases not matched to a gene; V was cut back by 0 bases and J by 7 bases. Per germline, CDR1 SGHRS and CDR2 YFSETQ. The CDR3 sequence: CASSLAGGGGELFF. The DNA of the CDR3 is TGCGCCAGCAGCTTGGCAGGGGGCGGCGGGGAGCTGTTTTTT.

The chain recombines TRBV18 with TRBJ2-7; D might be TRBD1 (5 bases). Germline lookup yields CDR1 KGHSH and CDR2 LQKENI. V was pared by 6 bases and J by 4 bases, with 16 bases between. CDR3 length: 14 residues. In nucleotides, the CDR3 is TGTGCCAGCTCCCCGGGCACAGGAAAATACGAGCAGTACTTC. This encodes CASSPGTGKYEQYF.

This clone is a singleton in its sample. The chain uses TRBV11-2 and TRBJ1-4, with D uncertain. V shed 1 base and J shed 7 bases, with 13 bases lying between them. Germline V lookup: CDR1 SGHAT, CDR2 FQNNGV. The CDR3 runs 15 residues. CDR3 bases: TGTGCCAGCAGCTTAGCCCAGTTCCCAACTGAAAAACTGTTTTTT. It codes for CASSLAQFPTEKLFF. Full variable domain (missing parts from reference TRBV11-2 and TRBJ1-4): EAGVAQSPRYKIIEKRQSVAFWCNPISGHATLYWYQQILGQGPKLLIQFQNNGVVDDSQLPKDRFSAERLKGVDSTLKIQPAKLEDSAVYLCASSLAQFPTEKLFFGSGTQLSVL.

The V and J genes are TRBV5-1 and TRBJ1-1; D is ambiguous. CDR3 length equals 14 residues. CDR1 SGHRS and CDR2 YFSETQ come from the germline V gene. With 1 base removed from V and 0 bases from J, the gap between germline ends came to 7 bases. The CDR3, as DNA: TGCGCCAGCAGCTTGTCGGGTATGAACACTGAAGCTTTCTTT. Protein sequence: CASSLSGMNTEAFF.

The genes are TRBV7-2 and TRBJ2-3, with 9 bases that match TRBD1. The V gene's germline CDR1 is SGHTA and CDR2 FQGNSA. The V and J ends lost 6 bases and 4 bases, in that order; junction bases with no gene match: 8. The CDR3 runs to 15 residues. DNA of the CDR3: TGTGCCAGCAGTCGAGACAGGGGGGCCGCAGATACGCAGTATTTT. Translated: CASSRDRGAADTQYF.

The V call is TRBV25-1, the J call TRBJ2-5, with 10 bases lining up with TRBD1. The CDR3 consists of 16 residues. V lost 3 bases to trimming and J lost 4 bases; unmatched junction nucleotides: 8. The V gene's germline CDR1 is MGHDK and CDR2 SYGVNS. CDR3 nucleotides: TGTGCCAGCAGTGAGGGAAGACAGGGGGCCCGAGAGACCCAGTACTTC. Its translation: CASSEGRQGARETQYF.

Note on this clone: This same CDR3 is encoded by further DNA sequences in the sample. The rearrangement links TRBV5-1 to TRBJ2-7; D is unresolved. The germline CDR1 and CDR2 sequences are SGHRS and YFSETQ. V was shortened by 0 bases and J by 4 bases, with 11 bases between the two germline ends. The CDR3 runs 14 residues. As DNA, the CDR3 is TGCGCCAGCAGCTTGGCGACGGATTCTTACGAGCAGTACTTC. As protein: CASSLATDSYEQYF.

The chain combines TRBV28 with TRBJ2-7; 7 nucleotides agree with TRBD1. Germline values: CDR1 MDHEN, CDR2 SYDVKM. The CDR3 spans 12 residues. With V trimmed by 7 bases and J by 3 bases, 3 bases remained unmatched. The CDR3 nucleotides read TGTGCCAGCACACAGGGGCTCTACGAGCAGTACTTC. Translated, it gives CASTQGLYEQYF.

The V gene is TRBV28, the J gene TRBJ2-7; D remains ambiguous. The V gene lost 6 bases and the J gene lost 3 bases, with 9 bases spanning the gap. Germline CDR1 and CDR2: MDHEN and SYDVKM. The CDR3 has 12 residues. DNA for the CDR3: TGTGCCAGCAGCCCATACTACTACGAGCAGTACTTC. Amino acid sequence: CASSPYYYEQYF.

This chain connects TRBV4-2 to TRBJ2-3; TRBD2 agrees at 11 bases. J lost 0 bases, V lost 2 bases, and 16 bases had no gene match. Germline lookup yields CDR1 LGHNA and CDR2 YNFKEQ. The CDR3 has 21 amino acids. CDR3 protein: CASSQSRLAGKQLSSTDTQYF. CDR3 coding DNA: TGTGCCAGCAGCCAATCCCGACTAGCGGGAAAACAATTGTCTAGCACAGATACGCAGTATTTT.

This chain connects TRBV19 to TRBJ2-3, with 9 bases fitting TRBD2. Germline CDR1 LNHDA, CDR2 SQIVND (reference sequence). The length of the CDR3 is 16 residues. The junction had 6 bases not matched to a gene; V was cut back by 0 bases and J by 5 bases. CDR3 protein: CASSIEGAGGIDTQYF. DNA of the CDR3: TGTGCCAGTAGTATAGAGGGAGCGGGAGGAATAGATACGCAGTATTTT.

The chain is built from TRBV5-1 and TRBJ2-3, with D unclear. Trimming pared 2 bases from V and 1 base from J, leaving 11 bases between. The CDR3 runs to 15 residues. In germline, CDR1 is SGHRS, CDR2 YFSETQ. CDR3 bases: TGCGCCAGCAGCTTAGAAAATCGGGGCACAGATACGCAGTATTTT. The encoded protein is CASSLENRGTDTQYF. Variable domain in full (rest from reference TRBV5-1 and TRBJ2-3): KAGVTQTPRYLIKTRGQQVTLSCSPISGHRSVSWYQQTPGQGLQFLFEYFSETQRNKGNFPGRFSGRQFSNSRSEMNVSTLELGDSALYLCASSLENRGTDTQYFGPGTRLTVL.

V usage is TRBV7-6 and J usage is TRBJ2-2; 8 nucleotides align to TRBD2. The germline V gene has CDR1 SGHVS and CDR2 FNYEAQ. The CDR3 consists of 18 residues. With 3 bases clipped from V and 0 bases from J, the junction kept 9 bases outside the gene matches. The CDR3 sequence: CASSFLREGSTNTGELFF. The CDR3 coding sequence is TGTGCCAGCAGCTTCCTCCGGGAGGGCTCCACGAACACCGGGGAGCTGTTTTTT.